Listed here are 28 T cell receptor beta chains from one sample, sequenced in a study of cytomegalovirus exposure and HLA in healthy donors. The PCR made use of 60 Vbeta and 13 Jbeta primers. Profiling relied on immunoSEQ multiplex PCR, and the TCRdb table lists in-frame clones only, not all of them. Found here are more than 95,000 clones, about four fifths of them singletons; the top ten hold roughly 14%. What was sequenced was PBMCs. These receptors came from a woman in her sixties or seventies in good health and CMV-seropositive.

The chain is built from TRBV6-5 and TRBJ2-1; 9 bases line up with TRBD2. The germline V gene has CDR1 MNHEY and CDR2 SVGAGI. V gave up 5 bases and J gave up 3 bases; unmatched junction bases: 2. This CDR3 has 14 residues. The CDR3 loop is CASSRTSVYNEQFF. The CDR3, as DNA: TGTGCCAGCAGTAGGACTAGCGTCTACAATGAGCAGTTCTTC.

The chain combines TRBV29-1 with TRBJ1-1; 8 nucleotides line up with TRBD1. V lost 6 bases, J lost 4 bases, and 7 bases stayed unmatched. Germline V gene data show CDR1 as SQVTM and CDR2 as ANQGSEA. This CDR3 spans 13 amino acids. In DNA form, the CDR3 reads TGCAGCGTCTCGACAGGGGTAAGCACTGAAGCTTTCTTT. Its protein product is CSVSTGVSTEAFF. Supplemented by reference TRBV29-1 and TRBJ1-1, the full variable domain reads SAVISQKPSRDICQRGTSLTIQCQVDSQVTMMFWYRQQPGQSLTLIATANQGSEATYESGFVIDKFPISRPNLTFSTLTVSNMSPEDSSIYLCSVSTGVSTEAFFGQGTRLTVV.

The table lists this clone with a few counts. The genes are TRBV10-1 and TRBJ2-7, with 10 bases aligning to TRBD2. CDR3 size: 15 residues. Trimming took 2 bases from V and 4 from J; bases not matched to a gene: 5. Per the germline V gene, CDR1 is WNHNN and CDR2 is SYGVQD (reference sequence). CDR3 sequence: CASSETAGGPYEQYF. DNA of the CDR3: TGCGCCAGCAGTGAGACAGCGGGAGGGCCTTACGAGCAGTACTTC.

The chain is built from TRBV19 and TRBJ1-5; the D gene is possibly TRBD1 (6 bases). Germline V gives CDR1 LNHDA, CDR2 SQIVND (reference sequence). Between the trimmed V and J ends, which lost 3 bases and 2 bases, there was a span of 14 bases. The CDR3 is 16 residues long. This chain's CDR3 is CASSMRGRGGNQPQHF. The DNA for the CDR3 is TGTGCCAGTAGTATGAGGGGCAGGGGAGGCAATCAGCCCCAGCATTTT.

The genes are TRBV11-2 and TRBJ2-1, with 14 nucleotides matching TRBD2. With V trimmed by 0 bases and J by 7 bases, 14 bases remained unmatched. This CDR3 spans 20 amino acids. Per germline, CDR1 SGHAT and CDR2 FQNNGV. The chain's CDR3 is CASSLDRPLGLAGEGNEQFF. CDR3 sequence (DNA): TGTGCCAGCAGCTTAGACCGCCCCCTGGGACTAGCGGGAGAGGGGAATGAGCAGTTCTTC.

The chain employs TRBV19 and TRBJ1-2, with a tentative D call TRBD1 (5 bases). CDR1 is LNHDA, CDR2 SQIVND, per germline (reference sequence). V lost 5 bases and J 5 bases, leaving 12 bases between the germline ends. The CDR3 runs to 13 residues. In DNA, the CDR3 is TGTGCCAGTAGTTCCCAGGGTGGATATGGCTACACCTTC. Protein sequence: CASSSQGGYGYTF.

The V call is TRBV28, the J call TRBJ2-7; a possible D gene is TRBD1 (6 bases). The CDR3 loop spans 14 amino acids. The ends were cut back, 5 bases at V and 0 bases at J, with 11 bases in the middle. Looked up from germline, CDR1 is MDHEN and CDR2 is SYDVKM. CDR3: CASSLTGLSYEQYF. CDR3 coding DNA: TGTGCCAGCAGTCTGACAGGACTCTCCTACGAGCAGTACTTC.

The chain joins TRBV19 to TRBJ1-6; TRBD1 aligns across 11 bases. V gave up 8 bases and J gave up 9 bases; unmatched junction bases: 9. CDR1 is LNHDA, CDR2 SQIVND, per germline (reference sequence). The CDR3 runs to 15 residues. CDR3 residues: CASGTGTGGFSPLHF. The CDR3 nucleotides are TGTGCCAGTGGCACCGGGACAGGGGGTTTTTCACCCCTCCACTTT.

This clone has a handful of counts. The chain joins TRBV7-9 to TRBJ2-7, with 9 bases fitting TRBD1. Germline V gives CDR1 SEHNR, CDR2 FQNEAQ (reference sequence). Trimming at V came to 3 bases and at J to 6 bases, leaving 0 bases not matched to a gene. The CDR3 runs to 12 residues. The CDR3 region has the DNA TGTGCCAGCAGCTTGACAGGGGGCGAGCAGTACTTC. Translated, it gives CASSLTGGEQYF.

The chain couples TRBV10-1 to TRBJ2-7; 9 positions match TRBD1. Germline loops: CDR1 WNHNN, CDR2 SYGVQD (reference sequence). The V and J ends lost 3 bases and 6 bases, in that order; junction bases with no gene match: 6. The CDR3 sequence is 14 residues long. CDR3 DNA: TGCGCCAGCAGTGATCGGACAGGGGCGGCCGAGCAGTACTTC. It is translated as CASSDRTGAAEQYF.

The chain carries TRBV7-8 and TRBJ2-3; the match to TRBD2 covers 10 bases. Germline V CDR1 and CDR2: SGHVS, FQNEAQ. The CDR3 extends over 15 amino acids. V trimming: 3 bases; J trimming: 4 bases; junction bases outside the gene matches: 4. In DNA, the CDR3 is TGTGCCAGCAGCTTCGCTAGCGGGAGATCAGATACGCAGTATTTT. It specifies CASSFASGRSDTQYF.

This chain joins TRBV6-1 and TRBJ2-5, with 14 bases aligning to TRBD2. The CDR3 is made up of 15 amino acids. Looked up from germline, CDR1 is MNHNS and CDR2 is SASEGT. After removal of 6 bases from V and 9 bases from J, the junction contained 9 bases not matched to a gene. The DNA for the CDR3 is TGTGCCAGCAGCCCGGGACTAGCGGGAGTATTGTCCCAGTACTTC. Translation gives CASSPGLAGVLSQYF.

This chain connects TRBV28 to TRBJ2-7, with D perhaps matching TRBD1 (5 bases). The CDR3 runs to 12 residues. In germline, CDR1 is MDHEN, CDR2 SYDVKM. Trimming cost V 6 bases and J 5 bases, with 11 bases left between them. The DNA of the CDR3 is TGTGCCAGCAGGGCAGGGCGGAACGAGCAGTACTTC. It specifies CASRAGRNEQYF.

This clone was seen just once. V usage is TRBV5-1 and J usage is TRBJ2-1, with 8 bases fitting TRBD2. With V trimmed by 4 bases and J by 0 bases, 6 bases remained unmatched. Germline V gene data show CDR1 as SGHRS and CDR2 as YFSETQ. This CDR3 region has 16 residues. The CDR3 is CASSPGGANSYNEQFF. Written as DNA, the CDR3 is TGCGCCAGCAGCCCCGGGGGGGCGAACTCCTACAATGAGCAGTTCTTC.

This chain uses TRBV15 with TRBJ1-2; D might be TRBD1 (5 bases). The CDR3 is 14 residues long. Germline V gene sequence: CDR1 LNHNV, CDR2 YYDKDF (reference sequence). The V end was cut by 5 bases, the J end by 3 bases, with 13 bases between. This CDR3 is CATSPRRVDYGYTF. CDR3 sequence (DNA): TGTGCCACCAGCCCCCGCAGGGTGGACTATGGCTACACCTTC.

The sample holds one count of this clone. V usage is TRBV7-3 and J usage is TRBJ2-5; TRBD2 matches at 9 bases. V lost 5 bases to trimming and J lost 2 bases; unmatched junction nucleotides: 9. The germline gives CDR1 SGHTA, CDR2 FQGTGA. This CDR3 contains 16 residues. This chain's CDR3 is CASSPTAGLAQETQYF. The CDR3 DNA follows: TGTGCCAGCAGCCCAACGGCGGGACTAGCACAAGAGACCCAGTACTTC.

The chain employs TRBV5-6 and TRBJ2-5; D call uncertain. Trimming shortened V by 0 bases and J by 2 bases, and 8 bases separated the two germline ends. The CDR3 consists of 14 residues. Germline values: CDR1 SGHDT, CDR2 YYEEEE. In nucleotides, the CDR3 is TGTGCCAGCAGCTTGGGGCATTATCAAGAGACCCAGTACTTC. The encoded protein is CASSLGHYQETQYF.

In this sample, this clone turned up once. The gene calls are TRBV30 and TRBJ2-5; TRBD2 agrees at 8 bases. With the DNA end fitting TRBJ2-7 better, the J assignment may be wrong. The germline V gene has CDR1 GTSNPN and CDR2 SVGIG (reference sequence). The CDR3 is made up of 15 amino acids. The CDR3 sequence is CAWSGTSGLMSEQYF. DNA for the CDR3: TGTGCCTGGAGTGGAACTAGCGGACTGATGAGCGAGCAGTACTTC.

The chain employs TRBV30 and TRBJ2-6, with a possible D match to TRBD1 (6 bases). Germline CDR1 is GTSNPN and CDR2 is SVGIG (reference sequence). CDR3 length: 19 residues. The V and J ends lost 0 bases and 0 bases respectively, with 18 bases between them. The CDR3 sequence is CAWSVRPGVRPSGANVLTF. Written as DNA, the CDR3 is TGTGCCTGGAGTGTACGACCAGGGGTCCGGCCCTCTGGGGCCAACGTCCTGACTTTC.

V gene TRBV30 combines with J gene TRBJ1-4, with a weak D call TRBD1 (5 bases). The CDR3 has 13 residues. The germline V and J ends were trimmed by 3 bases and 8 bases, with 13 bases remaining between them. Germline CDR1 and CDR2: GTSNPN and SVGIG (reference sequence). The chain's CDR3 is CAWSVGWGEKLFF. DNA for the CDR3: TGTGCCTGGAGCGTCGGGTGGGGCGAAAAACTGTTTTTT.

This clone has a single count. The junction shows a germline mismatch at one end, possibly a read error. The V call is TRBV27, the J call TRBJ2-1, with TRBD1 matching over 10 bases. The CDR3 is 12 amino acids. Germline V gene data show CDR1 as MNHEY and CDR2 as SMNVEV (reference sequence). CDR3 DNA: TGTGCCAGCAAGTTAGGTGACAGGGGGCTAATCTTC. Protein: CASKLGDRGLIF.

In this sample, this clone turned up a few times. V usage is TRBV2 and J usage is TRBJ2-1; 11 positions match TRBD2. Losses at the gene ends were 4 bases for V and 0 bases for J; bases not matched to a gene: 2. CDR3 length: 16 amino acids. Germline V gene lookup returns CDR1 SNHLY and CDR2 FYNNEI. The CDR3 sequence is CASSASGGSSYNEQFF. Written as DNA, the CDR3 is TGTGCCAGCAGTGCTAGCGGGGGGAGCTCCTACAATGAGCAGTTCTTC.

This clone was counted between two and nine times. The CDR3 nucleotides read TGTGCCAGTAGTAGGGGCCAGGGCGGCTTGAACACTGAAGCTTTCTTT. Protein: CASSRGQGGLNTEAFF. The chain recombines TRBV19 with TRBJ1-1; D is perhaps TRBD1 (5 bases). Germline lookup yields CDR1 LNHDA and CDR2 SQIVND (reference sequence). This CDR3 region has 16 residues. V was trimmed by 4 bases and J by 0 bases, leaving 15 bases between them. The full variable domain, completed using reference TRBV19 and TRBJ1-1, is DGGITQSPKYLFRKEGQNVTLSCEQNLNHDAMYWYRQDPGQGLRLIYYSQIVNDFQKGDIAEGYSVSREKKESFPLTVTSAQKNPTAFYLCASSRGQGGLNTEAFFGQGTRLTVV.

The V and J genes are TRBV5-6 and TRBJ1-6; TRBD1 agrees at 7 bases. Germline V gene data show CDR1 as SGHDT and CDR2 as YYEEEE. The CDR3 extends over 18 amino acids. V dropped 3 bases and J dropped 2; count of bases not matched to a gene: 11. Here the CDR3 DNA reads TGTGCCAGCAGCTCTCGATCGGGACAGCGGACCTATAATTCACCCCTCCACTTT. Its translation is CASSSRSGQRTYNSPLHF. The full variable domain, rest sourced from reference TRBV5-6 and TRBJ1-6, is DAGVTQSPTHLIKTRGQQVTLRCSPKSGHDTVSWYQQALGQGPQFIFQYYEEEERQRGNFPDRFSGHQFPNYSSELNVNALLLGDSALYLCASSSRSGQRTYNSPLHFGNGTRLTVT.

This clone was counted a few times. The CDR3, as DNA: TGTGCCAGCAGCCCACTGGAGGCCTTCCACGAGCAGTACTTC. This sequence encodes CASSPLEAFHEQYF. V is TRBV4-2 and J is TRBJ2-7; TRBD2 might be the D (5 bases). Per germline, CDR1 LGHNA and CDR2 YNFKEQ. The V gene lost 4 bases and the J gene lost 5 bases, with 15 bases spanning the gap. This CDR3 has 14 amino acids.

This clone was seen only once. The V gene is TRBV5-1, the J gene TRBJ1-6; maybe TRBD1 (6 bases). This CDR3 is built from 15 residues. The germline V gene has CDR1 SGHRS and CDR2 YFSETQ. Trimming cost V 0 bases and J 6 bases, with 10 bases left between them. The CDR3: CASSLAAGANSPLHF. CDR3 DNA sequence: TGCGCCAGCAGCTTGGCCGCAGGGGCTAATTCACCCCTCCACTTT.

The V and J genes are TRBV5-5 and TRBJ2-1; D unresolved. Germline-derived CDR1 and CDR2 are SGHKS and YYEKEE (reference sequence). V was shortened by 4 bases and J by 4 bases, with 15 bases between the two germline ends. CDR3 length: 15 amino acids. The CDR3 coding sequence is TGTGCCAGCAGCGCCGACTTGTCTGGGTACAATGAGCAGTTCTTC. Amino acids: CASSADLSGYNEQFF.

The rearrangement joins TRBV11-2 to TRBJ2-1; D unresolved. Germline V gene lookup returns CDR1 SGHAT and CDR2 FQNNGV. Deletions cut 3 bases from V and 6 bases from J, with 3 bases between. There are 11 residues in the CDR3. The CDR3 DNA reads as TGTGCCAGCAGCTTCGTCAATGAGCAGTTCTTC. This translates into CASSFVNEQFF.